This T cell receptor beta chain was identified in a study of neurological immune-mediated disorders. The cells used in sorted libraries, CD4+ or CD8+ T cells, numbered about a million. Whole-study findings and limits: CDR3 amino acid sequences of expanded clones were not shared across subjects, a result suggesting private repertoires in all groups.

From 15-18 subjects, each sequencing run yielded over 180 million TCR-beta sequences. TCRdb re-called the 5' RACE reads through MiXCR, storing one row per CDR3 protein. Of 30,000 to 45,000 distinct CDR3 sequences listed, roughly 12% are singletons. This clonotype has only a few counts. Its antigen is undetermined. The ends were cut back, 3 bases at V and 5 bases at J, with 13 bases in the middle. CDR3 size: 14 residues. From germline, CDR1 is KGHSH and CDR2 LQKENI. The clonotype comes from a young woman with HTLV-1-associated myelopathy (HAM/TSP). The rearrangement links TRBV18 to TRBJ1-1; tentatively, D is TRBD1 (6 bases). Sequences were obtained from CD4+ T cells from blood. In nucleotides, the CDR3 is TGTGCCAGCTCACCGCAGGGGTTAGTTACTGAAGCTTTCTTT. Protein product: CASSPQGLVTEAFF.